A selection of T cell receptor beta chains follows, all from one sample in a study of blood T cells in healthy people across ages. TCRdb processed the 5' RACE reads anew with MiXCR; each CDR3 protein has one entry. The sample comprises about 1.4 million distinct CDR3 sequences, roughly 59% of which are singletons, and about 6.7% rests with the top ten. The source material was blood. These receptors were taken from a young man in good health. Both conserved end residues are trimmed from each CDR3. A D gene is named only where the DNA matches it firmly. Where a row states a size, it is once, few, many or the class of an expanded clone; other rows omit it.

abundance: .
d_gene: .
v_gene: TRBV11-2
CDR3aa: ASSGATVVRTDTQY

abundance: .
d_gene: .
v_gene: TRBV6-6
CDR3aa: ASSYGRNTEAF

abundance: .
d_gene: .
v_gene: TRBV7-2
CDR3aa: ASSPDSERGRPQH

abundance: few
d_gene: .
v_gene: TRBV29-1
CDR3aa: SVGQRKNQPQH

abundance: .
d_gene: .
v_gene: TRBV4-1
CDR3aa: ASSQGRDEQF

abundance: .
d_gene: .
v_gene: TRBV2
CDR3aa: ASSGVSSYNSPLH

abundance: .
d_gene: TRBD1
v_gene: TRBV7-9
CDR3aa: ASSLGTGRGSNQPQH

abundance: once
d_gene: TRBD2
v_gene: TRBV12-3/TRBV12-4
CDR3aa: VREGPNHEQF

abundance: few
d_gene: .
v_gene: TRBV4-3
CDR3aa: ASSQGEAGKLSYEQY

abundance: .
d_gene: TRBD1
v_gene: TRBV9
CDR3aa: ASSVAWDRGSEQY

abundance: few
d_gene: TRBD2
v_gene: TRBV3-1
CDR3aa: ASSLGLVLETQY

abundance: .
d_gene: TRBD2
v_gene: TRBV12-3/TRBV12-4
CDR3aa: ASRIAGQTYEQY

abundance: .
d_gene: TRBD2
v_gene: TRBV7-2
CDR3aa: ASSPSGVRTDTQY

abundance: .
d_gene: .
v_gene: TRBV4-1
CDR3aa: ASSQGVSGSRANVLT

abundance: .
d_gene: .
v_gene: TRBV20-1
CDR3aa: SGERGWEQY

abundance: .
d_gene: .
v_gene: TRBV6-5
CDR3aa: ASSYTGGLLTEAF

abundance: few
d_gene: .
v_gene: TRBV11-1
CDR3aa: ASSLVPANNEQF

abundance: .
d_gene: .
v_gene: TRBV7-9
CDR3aa: ASSSSRGGEFYEQY

abundance: .
d_gene: .
v_gene: TRBV5-1
CDR3aa: ASSLGGELVDGYT